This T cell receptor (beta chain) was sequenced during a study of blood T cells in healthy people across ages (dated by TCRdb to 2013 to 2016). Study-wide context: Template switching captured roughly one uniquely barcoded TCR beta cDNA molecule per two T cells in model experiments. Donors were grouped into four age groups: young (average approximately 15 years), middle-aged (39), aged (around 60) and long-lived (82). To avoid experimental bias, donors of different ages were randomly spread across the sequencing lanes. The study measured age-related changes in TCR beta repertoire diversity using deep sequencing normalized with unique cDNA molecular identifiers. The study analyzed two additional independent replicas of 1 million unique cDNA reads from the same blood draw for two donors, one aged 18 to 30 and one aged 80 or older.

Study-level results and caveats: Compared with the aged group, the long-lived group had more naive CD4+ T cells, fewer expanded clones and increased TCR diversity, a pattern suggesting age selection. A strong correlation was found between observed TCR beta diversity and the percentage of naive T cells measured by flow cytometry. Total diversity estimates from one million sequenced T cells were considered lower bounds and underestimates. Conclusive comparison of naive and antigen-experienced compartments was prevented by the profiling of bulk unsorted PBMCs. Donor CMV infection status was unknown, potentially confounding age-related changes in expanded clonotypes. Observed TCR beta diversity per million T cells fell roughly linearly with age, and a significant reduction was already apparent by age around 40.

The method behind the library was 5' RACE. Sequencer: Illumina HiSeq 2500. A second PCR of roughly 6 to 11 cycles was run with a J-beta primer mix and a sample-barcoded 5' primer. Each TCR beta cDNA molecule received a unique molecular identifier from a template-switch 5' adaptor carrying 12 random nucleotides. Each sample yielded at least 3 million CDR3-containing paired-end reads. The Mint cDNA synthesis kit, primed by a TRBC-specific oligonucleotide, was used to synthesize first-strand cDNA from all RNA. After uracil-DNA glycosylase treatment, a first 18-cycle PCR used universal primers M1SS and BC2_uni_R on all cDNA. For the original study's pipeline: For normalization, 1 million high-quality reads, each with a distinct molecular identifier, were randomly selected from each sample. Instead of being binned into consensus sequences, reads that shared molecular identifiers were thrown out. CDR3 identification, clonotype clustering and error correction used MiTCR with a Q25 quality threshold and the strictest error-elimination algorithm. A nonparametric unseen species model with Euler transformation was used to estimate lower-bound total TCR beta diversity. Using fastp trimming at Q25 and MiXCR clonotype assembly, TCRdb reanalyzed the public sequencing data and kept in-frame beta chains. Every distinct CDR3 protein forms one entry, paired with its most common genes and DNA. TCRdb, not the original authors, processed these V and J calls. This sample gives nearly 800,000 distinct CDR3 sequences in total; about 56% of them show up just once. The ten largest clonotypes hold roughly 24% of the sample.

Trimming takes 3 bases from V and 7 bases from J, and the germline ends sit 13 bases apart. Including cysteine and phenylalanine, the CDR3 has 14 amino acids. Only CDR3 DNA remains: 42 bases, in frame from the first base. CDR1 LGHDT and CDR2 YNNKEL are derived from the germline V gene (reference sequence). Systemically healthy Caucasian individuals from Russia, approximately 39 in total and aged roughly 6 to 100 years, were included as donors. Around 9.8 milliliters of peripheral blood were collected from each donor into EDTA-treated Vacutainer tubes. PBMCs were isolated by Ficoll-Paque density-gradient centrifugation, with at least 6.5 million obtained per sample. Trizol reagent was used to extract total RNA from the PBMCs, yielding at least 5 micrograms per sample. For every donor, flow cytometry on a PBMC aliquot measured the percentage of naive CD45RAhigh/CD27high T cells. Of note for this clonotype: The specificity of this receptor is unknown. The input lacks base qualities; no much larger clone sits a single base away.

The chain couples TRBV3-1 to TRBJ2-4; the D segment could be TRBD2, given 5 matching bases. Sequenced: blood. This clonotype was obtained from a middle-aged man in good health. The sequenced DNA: TGTGCCAGCAGCCATCTGGTTCGAGGGAACATTCAGTACTTC. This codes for CASSHLVRGNIQYF.